The 7 T cell receptor beta chains below all came from one sample that was sequenced in a study of CD8+CD57+ T cells in acquired aplastic anemia. Profiles of TCR beta VDJ and CDR3 were generated from a genomic DNA template. TCRdb re-called the reads through MiXCR, storing one row per CDR3 protein. This sample has about 160,000 distinct CDR3 sequences, with around 75% found just once. Patients chosen for sequencing had CD8+CD57+ cells that had expanded, as shown by flow cytometry. The specimen sequenced was sorted CD4+, CD8+, or CD8+CD57+ T cells (not recorded which) from PBMCs. These receptors came from a human donor with aplastic anemia.

There are a few counts of this clonotype. The chain recombines TRBV10-2 with TRBJ2-7; a weak D match, TRBD1 (6 bases). The germline V gene has CDR1 WSHSY and CDR2 SAAADI. Between the trimmed V and J ends, which lost 5 bases and 2 bases, there was a span of 10 bases. The CDR3 is 13 amino acids. As DNA, the CDR3 is TGCGCCAGCAGTACAGGGTTGCCCTACGAGCAGTACTTC. This codes for CASSTGLPYEQYF.

The rearrangement uses TRBV5-1 and TRBJ1-2; 10 nucleotides line up with TRBD1. This CDR3 contains 14 residues. Germline V gene sequence: CDR1 SGHRS, CDR2 YFSETQ. J was trimmed by 7 bases and V by 3 bases; bases with no gene match: 6. In nucleotides, the CDR3 is TGCGCCAGCAGCTATTCCGGGACAGGGGTTGGCTACACCTTC. This encodes CASSYSGTGVGYTF.

The genes are TRBV20-1 and TRBJ2-7, with D tentatively TRBD1 (5 bases). The CDR3 totals 15 residues. Germline lookup yields CDR1 DFQATT and CDR2 SNEGSKA (reference sequence). V lost 6 bases to trimming and J lost 6 bases, with 24 bases between them. Here the CDR3 DNA reads TGCAGTGCGACCAGACAGACCGGTAGCCTACGCGAGCAGTACTTC. Translated, it gives CSATRQTGSLREQYF.

The chain couples TRBV25-1 to TRBJ2-1; D is undetermined. This CDR3 comprises 13 residues. Germline V gives CDR1 MGHDK, CDR2 SYGVNS. With 0 bases removed from V and 15 bases from J, the gap between germline ends came to 15 bases. The CDR3 loop reads CASSEYNSDGRFF. CDR3 sequence (DNA): TGTGCCAGCAGTGAATATAATAGTGATGGAAGGTTCTTC.

J is TRBJ2-7 and V is TRBV2; D ambiguous. Trimming removed 6 bases from V and 4 bases from J, with 10 bases in between. The germline V gene encodes CDR1 SNHLY and CDR2 FYNNEI. The CDR3 length is 12 residues. For the CDR3, the DNA is TGTGCCAGCAGGGACGGAAAATACGAGCAGTACTTC. This gives the protein CASRDGKYEQYF.

V usage is TRBV20-1 and J usage is TRBJ1-2; D gene unclear. The ends were cut back, 6 bases at V and 5 bases at J, with 4 bases in the middle. CDR3 length: 9 amino acids. Germline CDR1 DFQATT, CDR2 SNEGSKA (reference sequence). The CDR3 sequence: CSAPYGYTF. In DNA, the CDR3 is TGCAGTGCCCCGTATGGCTACACCTTC.

The genes are TRBV7-3 and TRBJ2-3; 8 bases are a match to TRBD1. CDR1 is SGHTA, CDR2 FQGTGA, per germline. The trim removed 5 bases at V and 4 bases at J, leaving 8 bases unmatched. This CDR3 has 15 residues. The CDR3 DNA follows: TGTGCCAGCAGCCCGAACAGGGGGTACGCAGATACGCAGTATTTT. Amino acids: CASSPNRGYADTQYF. Supplemented by reference TRBV7-3 and TRBJ2-3, the full variable domain reads GAGVSQTPSNKVTEKGKYVELRCDPISGHTALYWYRQSLGQGPEFLIYFQGTGAADDSGLPNDRFFAVRPEGSVSTLKIQRTERGDSAVYLCASSPNRGYADTQYFGPGTRLTVL.